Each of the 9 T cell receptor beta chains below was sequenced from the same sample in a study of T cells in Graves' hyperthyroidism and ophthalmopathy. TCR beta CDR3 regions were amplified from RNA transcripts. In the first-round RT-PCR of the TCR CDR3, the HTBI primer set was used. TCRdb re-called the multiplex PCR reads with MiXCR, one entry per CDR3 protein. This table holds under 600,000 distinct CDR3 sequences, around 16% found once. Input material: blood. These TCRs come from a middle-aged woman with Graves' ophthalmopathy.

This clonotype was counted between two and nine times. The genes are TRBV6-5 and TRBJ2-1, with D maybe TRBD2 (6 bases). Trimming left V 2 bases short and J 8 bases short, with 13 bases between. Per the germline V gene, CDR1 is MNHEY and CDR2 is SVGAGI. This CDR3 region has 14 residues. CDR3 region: CASSYGQGGYEQFF. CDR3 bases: TGTGCCAGCAGTTACGGGCAGGGAGGCTATGAGCAGTTCTTC.

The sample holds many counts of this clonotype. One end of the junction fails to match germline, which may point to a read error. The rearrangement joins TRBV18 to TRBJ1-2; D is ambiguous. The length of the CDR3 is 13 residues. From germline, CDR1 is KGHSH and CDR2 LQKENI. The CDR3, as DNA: TGTGCCAGCTCACCACAGGGTAACGATGGCTACACCTTC. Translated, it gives CASSPQGNDGYTF. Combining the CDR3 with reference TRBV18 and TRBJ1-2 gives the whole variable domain NAGVMQNPRHLVRRRGQEARLRCSPMKGHSHVYWYRQLPEEGLKFMVYLQKENIIDESGMPKERFSAEFPKEGPSILRIQQVVRGDSAAYFCASSPQGNDGYTFGSGTRLTVV.

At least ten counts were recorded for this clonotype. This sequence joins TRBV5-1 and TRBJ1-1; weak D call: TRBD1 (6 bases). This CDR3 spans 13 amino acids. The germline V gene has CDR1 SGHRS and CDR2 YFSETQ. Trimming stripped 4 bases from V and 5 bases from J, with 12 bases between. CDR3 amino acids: CASSPGGQTEAFF. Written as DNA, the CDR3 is TGCGCCAGCAGCCCCGGGGGGCAGACTGAAGCTTTCTTT. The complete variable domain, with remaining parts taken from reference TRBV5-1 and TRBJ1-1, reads KAGVTQTPRYLIKTRGQQVTLSCSPISGHRSVSWYQQTPGQGLQFLFEYFSETQRNKGNFPGRFSGRQFSNSRSEMNVSTLELGDSALYLCASSPGGQTEAFFGQGTRLTVV.

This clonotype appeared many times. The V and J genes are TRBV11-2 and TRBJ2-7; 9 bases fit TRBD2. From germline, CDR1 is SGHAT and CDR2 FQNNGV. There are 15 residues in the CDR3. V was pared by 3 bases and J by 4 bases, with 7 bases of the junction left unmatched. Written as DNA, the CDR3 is TGTGCCAGCAGCTTGCGGTCGCTAGCGGGGTACGAGCAGTACTTC. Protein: CASSLRSLAGYEQYF.

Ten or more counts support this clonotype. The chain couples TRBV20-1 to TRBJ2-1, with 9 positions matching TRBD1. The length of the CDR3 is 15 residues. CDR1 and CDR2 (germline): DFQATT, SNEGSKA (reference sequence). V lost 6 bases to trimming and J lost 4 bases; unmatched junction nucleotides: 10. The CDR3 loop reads CSADPGDRAYNEQFF. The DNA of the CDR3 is TGCAGTGCGGATCCGGGGGACAGGGCATACAATGAGCAGTTCTTC.

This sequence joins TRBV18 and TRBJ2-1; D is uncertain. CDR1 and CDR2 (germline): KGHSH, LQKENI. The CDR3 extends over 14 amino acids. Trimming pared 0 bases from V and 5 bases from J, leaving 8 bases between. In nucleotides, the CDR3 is TGTGCCAGCTCACCACCGGGCCCACACAATGAGCAGTTCTTC. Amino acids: CASSPPGPHNEQFF. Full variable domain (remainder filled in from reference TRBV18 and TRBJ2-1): NAGVMQNPRHLVRRRGQEARLRCSPMKGHSHVYWYRQLPEEGLKFMVYLQKENIIDESGMPKERFSAEFPKEGPSILRIQQVVRGDSAAYFCASSPPGPHNEQFFGPGTRLTVL.

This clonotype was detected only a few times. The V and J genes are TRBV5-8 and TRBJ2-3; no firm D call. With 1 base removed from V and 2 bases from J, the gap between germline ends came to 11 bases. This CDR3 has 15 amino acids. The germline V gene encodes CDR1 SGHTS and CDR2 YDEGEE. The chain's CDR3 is CASSLYEASTDTQYF. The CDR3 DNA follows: TGTGCCAGCAGCTTGTACGAGGCGTCCACAGATACGCAGTATTTT.

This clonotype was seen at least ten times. Here the CDR3 reads CASSFRLAGAGGDEQFF. The CDR3 nucleotides read TGTGCCAGCAGCTTCCGGCTAGCGGGCGCCGGGGGCGATGAGCAGTTCTTC. The J gene is TRBJ2-1, the V gene TRBV11-2; 8 bases line up with TRBD2. V shed 3 bases, J shed 8 bases, and the junction held 15 bases outside the gene matches. Germline V gene sequence: CDR1 SGHAT, CDR2 FQNNGV. CDR3 length: 17 amino acids.

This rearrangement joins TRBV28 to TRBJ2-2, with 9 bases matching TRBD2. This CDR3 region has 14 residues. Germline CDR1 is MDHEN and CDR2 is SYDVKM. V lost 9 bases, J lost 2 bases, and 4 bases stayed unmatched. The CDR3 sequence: CASLAGPNTGELFF. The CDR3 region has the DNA TGTGCCAGTCTAGCGGGACCCAACACCGGGGAGCTGTTTTTT.